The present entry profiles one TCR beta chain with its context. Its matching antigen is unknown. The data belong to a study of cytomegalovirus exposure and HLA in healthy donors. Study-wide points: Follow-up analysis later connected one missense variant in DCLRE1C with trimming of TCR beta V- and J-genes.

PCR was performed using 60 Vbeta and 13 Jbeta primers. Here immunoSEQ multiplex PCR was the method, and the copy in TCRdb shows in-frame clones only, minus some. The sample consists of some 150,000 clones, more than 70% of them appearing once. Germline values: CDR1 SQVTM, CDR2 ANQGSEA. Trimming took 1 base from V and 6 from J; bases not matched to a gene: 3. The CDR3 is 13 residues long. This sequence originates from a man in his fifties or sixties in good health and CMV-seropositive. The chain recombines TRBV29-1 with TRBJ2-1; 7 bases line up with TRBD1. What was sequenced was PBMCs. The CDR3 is CSVEAGTANEQFF. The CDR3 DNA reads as TGCAGCGTTGAAGCGGGGACAGCCAATGAGCAGTTCTTC.